This T cell receptor beta chain was captured in a study of tumor and adjacent non-tumor tissue in lung cancer. A modified ARM-PCR protocol with three rounds of nested PCR amplified TCRbeta. TCRdb ran MiXCR on the multiplex PCR reads and lists one entry per CDR3 protein. The sample contains 60,000 to 85,000 distinct CDR3 sequences, roughly 73% of which appear only once. This clonotype was detected once. One end of the junction is discordant with germline, which a read error may explain. CDR1 is DFQATT and CDR2 is SNEGSKA in the germline V gene (reference sequence). The CDR3 has 15 amino acids. The template was RNA from unsorted bulk tissue.

The rearrangement uses TRBV20-1 and TRBJ2-6, with D unresolved. Sequences were obtained from lung tumor tissue. The receptor was isolated from a woman aged 50 to 60 with non-small cell lung cancer. The chain's CDR3 is CSASSGVTGPNVLTF. The CDR3 DNA follows: TGCAGTGCTAGTTCTGGGGTTACTGGGCCCAACGTCCTGACTTTC.